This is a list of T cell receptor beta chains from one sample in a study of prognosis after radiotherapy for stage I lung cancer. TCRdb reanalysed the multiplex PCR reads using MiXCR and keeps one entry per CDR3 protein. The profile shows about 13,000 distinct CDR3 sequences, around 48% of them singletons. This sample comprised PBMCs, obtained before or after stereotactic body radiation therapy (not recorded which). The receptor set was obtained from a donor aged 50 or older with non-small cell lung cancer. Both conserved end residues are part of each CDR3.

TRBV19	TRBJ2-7	CAGSIVSSGSYEQYF
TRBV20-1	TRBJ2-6	CSARDLAGGPGSGANVLTF
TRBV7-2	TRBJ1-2	CVSSRTGPNGYTF
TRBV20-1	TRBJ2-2	CSASRPTGELFF
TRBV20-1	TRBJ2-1	CSANGASGKTYNEQFF
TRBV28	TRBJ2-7	CASRTPDRGPYEQYF
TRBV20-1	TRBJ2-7	CSASGQGAGEQYF
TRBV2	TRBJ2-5	CASSEVMGETQYF
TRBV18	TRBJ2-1	CASSPVALAERGSYNEQFF
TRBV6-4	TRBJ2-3	CASSGDPPGSATQYF
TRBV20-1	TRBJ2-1	CSASGLAGALSYNEQFF
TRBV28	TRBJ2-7	CASGTRTSGFSYEQYF
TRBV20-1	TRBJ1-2	CSAASSDAQGSVYGYTF
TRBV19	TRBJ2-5	CASSRDTRGAQYF
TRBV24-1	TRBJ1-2	CATSRDKHYGYTF